Below, 23 T cell receptor beta chains from the same sample are listed, as sequenced in a study of T cell repertoires in cytomegalovirus infection. Via MiXCR, TCRdb re-called the reads, giving one row per CDR3 protein. Among over 450,000 distinct CDR3 sequences listed, around 10% were seen once. The sequencing sample was made of PBMCs. These receptors all come from a human donor in good health (CMV status not recorded). Some clones in this sample may be carry-over from other donors' samples.

This clonotype turned up a few times. V gene TRBV24-1 combines with J gene TRBJ2-5; 8 nucleotides match TRBD2. Germline trimming cut 0 bases from V and 5 bases from J; bases unmatched to any gene: 7. Germline V gene sequence: CDR1 KGHDR, CDR2 SFDVKD. This CDR3 region has 16 residues. Here the CDR3 reads CATSDLYPGRGETQYF. Here the CDR3 DNA reads TGTGCCACCAGTGATTTGTATCCCGGGAGGGGGGAGACCCAGTACTTC.

There are many counts of this clonotype. The chain combines TRBV10-3 with TRBJ2-5, with D perhaps given as TRBD1 or TRBD2 (5 bases each). The CDR3 runs 16 residues. From germline, CDR1 is ENHRY and CDR2 SYGVKD. Trimming took off 0 bases at V and 1 base at J, with 12 bases between the two ends. The CDR3 bases are TGTGCCATCAGTGAGTCGAGGGGCCGACTCCAAGAGACCCAGTACTTC. This codes for CAISESRGRLQETQYF.

This clonotype was found many times. The V call is TRBV7-2, the J call TRBJ1-1, with TRBD1 matching over 8 bases. The CDR3 loop spans 14 amino acids. Germline V gene sequence: CDR1 SGHTA, CDR2 FQGNSA. Germline trimming cut 6 bases from V and 11 bases from J; bases unmatched to any gene: 14. The CDR3 reads CASRQDRGGSGAFF. CDR3 sequence (DNA): TGTGCCAGCAGACAAGACAGGGGAGGGAGCGGGGCTTTCTTT.

This clonotype was seen many times. V usage is TRBV5-1 and J usage is TRBJ2-5; TRBD2 matches at 9 bases. Trimming at V came to 5 bases and at J to 5 bases, leaving 7 bases not matched to a gene. The CDR3 loop spans 14 amino acids. CDR1 SGHRS and CDR2 YFSETQ come from the germline V gene. CDR3 residues: CASRPTSGRETQYF. Here the CDR3 DNA reads TGCGCCAGCAGACCAACTAGCGGGCGGGAGACCCAGTACTTC.

This clonotype showed up just a few times. The V and J genes are TRBV15 and TRBJ1-6; TRBD1 might be the D (6 bases). Germline CDR1 reads LNHNV; CDR2 reads YYDKDF (reference sequence). The CDR3 is 14 residues long. Trimming shortened V by 9 bases and J by 8 bases, and 17 bases separated the two germline ends. Written as DNA, the CDR3 is TGTGCCACTGCGGTGGGGGCAGAGGATTCACCCCTCCACTTT. It translates to CATAVGAEDSPLHF.

V and J are TRBV29-1 and TRBJ2-5, with 12 positions matching TRBD2. V was pared by 5 bases and J by 5 bases, with 12 bases of the junction left unmatched. Germline loops: CDR1 SQVTM, CDR2 ANQGSEA. The CDR3 sequence is 16 residues long. As DNA, the CDR3 is TGCAGCGTTTACGGACTAGCGGGGATATCCGGGGAGACCCAGTACTTC. Translated, it gives CSVYGLAGISGETQYF.

This clonotype was observed at least ten times. This sequence joins TRBV6-5 and TRBJ2-7; 8 nucleotides line up with TRBD1. V dropped 2 bases and J dropped 0; count of bases not matched to a gene: 3. This CDR3 is built from 15 residues. Germline CDR1 reads MNHEY; CDR2 reads SVGAGI. The CDR3 coding sequence is TGTGCCAGCAGTTACGTGCAGGGGGCCTCCTACGAGCAGTACTTC. It encodes CASSYVQGASYEQYF.

This rearrangement joins TRBV2 to TRBJ2-1; either TRBD1 or TRBD2 may supply D (5 bases each). This CDR3 contains 13 residues. Per germline, CDR1 SNHLY and CDR2 FYNNEI. The V gene lost 5 bases and the J gene lost 10 bases, with 15 bases spanning the gap. In nucleotides, the CDR3 is TGTGCCAGCAGTTGGGGACCTCGCCAGGAGCAGTTCTTC. Translated, it gives CASSWGPRQEQFF.

In its sample, this clonotype was seen many times. The chain couples TRBV10-3 to TRBJ2-7; the match to TRBD2 covers 10 bases. J was trimmed by 2 bases and V by 3 bases; bases with no gene match: 10. CDR1 ENHRY and CDR2 SYGVKD come from the germline V gene. The CDR3 spans 17 residues. This CDR3 is CAISDSGLADITYEQYF. The CDR3 nucleotides are TGTGCCATCAGTGACTCAGGACTAGCGGATATTACCTACGAGCAGTACTTC.

This clonotype was counted many times. The chain joins TRBV6-5 to TRBJ2-3; 16 bases are a match to TRBD2. CDR1 is MNHEY, CDR2 SVGAGI, per germline. Losses at the gene ends were 7 bases for V and 8 bases for J; bases not matched to a gene: 6. CDR3 length: 15 amino acids. The CDR3 region is CASNTGTSGRVTQYF. The CDR3 bases are TGTGCCAGCAACACCGGGACTAGCGGGAGGGTTACGCAGTATTTT.

This clonotype turned up a few times. The chain recombines TRBV27 with TRBJ2-7; 8 bases are shared with TRBD1. Germline-derived CDR1 and CDR2 are MNHEY and SMNVEV (reference sequence). CDR3 size: 15 residues. With 5 bases clipped from V and 3 bases from J, the junction kept 9 bases outside the gene matches. The CDR3 region is CASSRTGSLFYEQYF. The CDR3 DNA is TGTGCCAGCAGTAGGACAGGGTCCCTTTTCTACGAGCAGTACTTC.

This clonotype was detected a few times. The V call is TRBV28, the J call TRBJ1-1; no reliable D call. The V gene lost 5 bases and the J gene lost 0 bases, with 13 bases spanning the gap. The germline CDR1 and CDR2 sequences are MDHEN and SYDVKM. The CDR3 is 15 residues long. The CDR3 region is CASSIKARLNTEAFF. The CDR3 coding sequence is TGTGCCAGCAGTATAAAGGCCAGGCTGAACACTGAAGCTTTCTTT.

This clonotype showed up just a few times. The chain employs TRBV12-3 or TRBV12-4 and TRBJ2-5; TRBD2 aligns across 8 bases. The CDR3 is 15 amino acids. J lost 2 bases, V lost 6 bases, and 8 bases had no gene match. For the CDR3, the DNA is TGTGCCAGCAGCTCGAACAGACTAGCGCAAGAGACCCAGTACTTC. Translation gives CASSSNRLAQETQYF.

A note on this clonotype: A single base separates this from a much larger clone, so it may be a read error. This chain joins TRBV5-1 and TRBJ1-3, with a weak D call TRBD1 (5 bases). The germline CDR1 and CDR2 sequences are SGHRS and YFSETQ. The CDR3 has 15 amino acids. The CDR3 region is CASSLAGTDGNAIYF. As DNA, the CDR3 is TGCGCCAGCAGCTTGGCCGGGACGGATGGAAACGCCATATATTTT.

This clonotype showed up many times. The rearrangement uses TRBV7-8 and TRBJ1-6, with 8 bases matching TRBD1. CDR1 and CDR2 (germline): SGHVS, FQNEAQ. The CDR3 is 16 amino acids. With 5 bases clipped from V and 6 bases from J, the junction kept 9 bases outside the gene matches. The CDR3 loop is CASSRTGSLGNSPLHF. CDR3 in DNA: TGTGCCAGCAGCAGGACAGGGTCCCTTGGTAATTCACCCCTCCACTTT.

This clonotype was counted ten times or more. The V call is TRBV11-2, the J call TRBJ2-3; TRBD2 is a possible D gene (5 bases). The CDR3 is made up of 14 amino acids. Germline values: CDR1 SGHAT, CDR2 FQNNGV. Between the trimmed V and J ends, which lost 5 bases and 0 bases, there was a span of 9 bases. The CDR3 sequence: CASSPQRSTDTQYF. The CDR3 DNA reads TGTGCCAGCAGCCCCCAGCGGAGCACAGATACGCAGTATTTT.

This rearrangement joins TRBV29-1 to TRBJ2-3, with 8 bases that match TRBD2. Looked up from germline, CDR1 is SQVTM and CDR2 is ANQGSEA. The ends lost 8 bases at V and 0 bases at J; junction bases unmatched: 4. This CDR3 comprises 13 residues. The CDR3 DNA follows: TGCAGCTTACGGGAGGGAAGCACAGATACGCAGTATTTT. Residues: CSLREGSTDTQYF.

This clonotype turned up a few times. This sequence joins TRBV19 and TRBJ2-5; D not certain. V dropped 2 bases and J dropped 2 bases, with 12 bases sitting between them. The CDR3 extends over 15 amino acids. Germline loops: CDR1 LNHDA, CDR2 SQIVND (reference sequence). Here the CDR3 DNA reads TGTGCCAGTAGTATAAGTAGGGCAGATCAAGAGACCCAGTACTTC. Its translation is CASSISRADQETQYF.

This clonotype has a handful of counts. The genes are TRBV28 and TRBJ1-2, with TRBD1 matching 11 bases. The CDR3 has 15 amino acids. Germline V gene lookup returns CDR1 MDHEN and CDR2 SYDVKM. J was trimmed by 4 bases and V by 4 bases; bases with no gene match: 5. This chain's CDR3 is CASSSGQGATYGYTF. CDR3 DNA: TGTGCCAGCAGTTCAGGACAGGGGGCGACCTATGGCTACACCTTC.

This clonotype was seen repeatedly, ten times or more. This chain links TRBV6-5 with TRBJ1-4; TRBD1 aligns across 9 bases. This CDR3 contains 15 residues. The germline gives CDR1 MNHEY, CDR2 SVGAGI. Trimming cost V 5 bases and J 2 bases; bases outside gene matches: 3. The CDR3 nucleotides are TGTGCCAGCAGTGCGACAGGGGGGACTAATGAAAAACTGTTTTTT. Residues: CASSATGGTNEKLFF.

This clonotype has a count of ten or more. The chain is built from TRBV5-4 and TRBJ2-7, with 8 positions matching TRBD2. Germline V gives CDR1 SGHNT, CDR2 YYREEE (reference sequence). J lost 8 bases, V lost 4 bases, and 8 bases had no gene match. The CDR3 length is 13 residues. CDR3 region: CASSRGGDSKQYF. The CDR3 nucleotides read TGTGCCAGCAGCCGGGGGGGAGACAGCAAGCAGTACTTC. Using reference TRBV5-4 and TRBJ2-7 for the parts outside the CDR3, the full variable domain is ETGVTQSPTHLIKTRGQQVTLRCSSQSGHNTVSWYQQALGQGPQFIFQYYREEENGRGNFPPRFSGLQFPNYSSELNVNALELDDSALYLCASSRGGDSKQYFGPGTRLTVT.

V usage is TRBV6-1 and J usage is TRBJ2-7; 7 bases fit TRBD1. Germline V gene sequence: CDR1 MNHNS, CDR2 SASEGT. This CDR3 has 13 amino acids. V was pared by 3 bases and J by 3 bases, with 2 bases of the junction left unmatched. The CDR3 region has the DNA TGTGCCAGCAGTGATCGACAGGGCTACGAGCAGTACTTC. Translation: CASSDRQGYEQYF.

As concerns this clonotype: A single base separates this from a much larger clone, so it may be a read error. The chain links TRBV6-1 to TRBJ1-5; 10 nucleotides line up with TRBD1. In germline, CDR1 is MNHNS, CDR2 SASEGT. The CDR3 is made up of 13 amino acids. The CDR3 DNA reads as TGTGCCAGCAGAAAAGGACAGGGGGAGCCCCGGCATTTT. Encoded protein: CASRKGQGEPRHF.